This TCR beta chain emerged from a study of shared clonotypes between healthy human individuals. The test was conducted at deep level. Researchers divided each subset's genomic DNA evenly across several immunoSEQ plates. For unsorted PBMC, roughly 270 ng DNA per replicate equaled around 27,000 T cell genomes. Methods used by the authors: Junction-only immunoSEQ sequences carried no quality scores, so filtering differed. TCRdb's table, derived via immunoSEQ multiplex PCR, lists solely in-frame clones and lacks some. V and J calls and clone size are those listed in that table; D and trimming were worked out from the DNA. The data show about 510,000 clones, less than 85% seen once. Germline assignment: CDR1 SQVTM and CDR2 ANQGSEA. Trimming pared 4 bases from V and 8 bases from J, leaving 21 bases between. The CDR3 spans 15 residues.

What was sequenced was PBMCs. The chain combines TRBV29-1 with TRBJ2-1; D unclear. The clonotype originates from a woman in her thirties or forties in good health. Some clones in this sample may be carry-over from other donors' samples. The CDR3, as DNA: TGCAGCGTTGCAGGCGGCGAAAGCCTCTGGGATGAGCAGTTCTTC. Translating it yields CSVAGGESLWDEQFF.